Listed below are T cell receptor beta chains from one sample, sequenced in a study of metastatic and nonmetastatic thyroid tumors. TCRdb re-analyzed the PCR reads using MiXCR. The profile shows 37,000 or so clones, about a sixth of them singletons. The sample consisted of blood. Receptor source: a male donor with papillary thyroid cancer or a benign thyroid nodule (not recorded which). Some clones in this sample may be carry-over from other donors' samples. Both conserved end residues are part of each CDR3. Fields, in order: clone size, J gene, CDR3 length, V gene, D gene, CDR3 protein, CDR3 DNA. A D gene is named only where the DNA matches it firmly. A row's size may be missing; if present it is once, few, many or a size class.

many | TRBJ2-1 | 14 | TRBV28 | TRBD2 | CASSSLAGYNEQFF | TGTGCCAGCAGTTCACTAGCGGGTTACAATGAGCAGTTCTTC
many | TRBJ2-2 | 13 | TRBV25-1 | NA | CATLQENTGELFF | TGTGCCACCCTCCAGGAGAACACCGGGGAGCTGTTTTTT
NA | TRBJ2-3 | 12 | TRBV6-1 | NA | CASSGDRDTKYF | TGTGCCAGCAGCGGGGACCGGGATACGAAGTATTTT
many | TRBJ2-5 | 14 | TRBV18 | NA | CASSYRVGAETQYF | TGTGCCAGCTCGTACAGGGTTGGGGCAGAGACCCAGTACTTC
NA | TRBJ2-5 | 14 | TRBV5-1 | NA | CASSFTTQGETQYF | TGCGCCAGCAGCTTCACAACTCAGGGGGAGACCCAGTACTTC
few | TRBJ2-5 | 15 | TRBV5-5 | TRBD2 | CASSLTSGGRETQYF | TGTGCCAGCAGCTTGACTAGCGGGGGGCGGGAGACCCAGTACTTC
many | TRBJ2-1 | 13 | TRBV18 | NA | CASSPRGRDEQFF | TGTGCCAGCTCACCACGGGGCAGGGATGAGCAGTTCTTC
many | TRBJ2-3 | 14 | TRBV18 | NA | CASSHRDSTDTQYF | TGTGCCAGCTCACACCGGGACTCCACAGATACGCAGTATTTT
few | TRBJ1-2 | 17 | TRBV28 | TRBD1 | CASSTALTGNPNYGYTF | TGTGCCAGCAGCACCGCCCTGACAGGGAATCCCAACTATGGCTACACCTTC
many | TRBJ2-2 | 14 | TRBV7-8 | NA | CATIPAGNTGELFF | TGTGCCACGATACCCGCCGGTAACACCGGGGAGCTGTTTTTT
NA | TRBJ1-1 | 17 | TRBV11-2 | TRBD1 | CASSQGQGARVVTEAFF | TGTGCCAGCAGCCAGGGACAGGGGGCGCGAGTTGTCACTGAAGCTTTCTTT
many | TRBJ2-2 | 15 | TRBV4-2 | NA | CASSQNTGGSGELFF | TGTGCCAGCAGCCAGAACACTGGGGGCAGCGGGGAGCTGTTTTTT
once | TRBJ1-4 | 16 | TRBV4-2 | NA | CASSQDQRGADEKLFF | TGTGCCAGTAGCCAGGATCAGAGGGGGGCTGATGAAAAACTGTTTTTT
many | TRBJ2-1 | 15 | TRBV5-6 | TRBD2 | CASSTEAGGYTEQFF | TGTGCCAGCAGCACGGAAGCGGGGGGCTACACTGAGCAGTTCTTC
many | TRBJ2-3 | 16 | TRBV3-1 | TRBD2 | CASSPLAGGHGDTQYF | TGTGCCAGCAGCCCGCTAGCGGGGGGGCATGGAGATACGCAGTATTTT
many | TRBJ1-5 | 11 | TRBV28 | NA | CASASNQPQHF | TGTGCCAGCGCTAGCAATCAGCCCCAGCATTTT
many | TRBJ1-5 | 14 | TRBV20-1 | NA | CSARDPSWDQPQHF | TGCAGTGCTAGAGATCCTTCCTGGGATCAGCCCCAGCATTTT
NA | TRBJ2-1 | 16 | TRBV11-2 | TRBD2 | CASSYGSGAGSNEQFF | TGTGCCAGCAGCTACGGAAGCGGGGCGGGGAGTAATGAGCAGTTCTTC
few | TRBJ1-1 | 15 | TRBV6-1 | NA | CASKRAGPTNTEAFF | TGTGCCAGCAAGCGAGCGGGACCCACGAACACTGAAGCTTTCTTT
many | TRBJ1-2 | 12 | TRBV3-1 | NA | CASSHPNYGYTF | TGTGCCAGCAGCCATCCTAACTATGGCTACACCTTC
many | TRBJ2-3 | 13 | TRBV20-1 | NA | CSAREPTSDTQYF | TGCAGTGCTAGAGAACCTACTTCAGATACGCAGTATTTT
many | TRBJ2-7 | 14 | TRBV5-1 | NA | CASRLRYSSYEQYF | TGCGCCAGCAGGCTCCGTTACAGTTCCTACGAGCAGTACTTC